The rows below give T cell receptor beta chains drawn from one sample of a study of T cell repertoires in cytomegalovirus infection. One entry per CDR3 protein results from TCRdb running MiXCR on the reads. Of hundreds of thousands of distinct CDR3 sequences in the sample, approximately 40% were seen once. Specimen: PBMCs. These receptors all come from a human donor in good health (CMV status not recorded). Some clones in this sample may be carry-over from other donors' samples. Each CDR3 is given with its conserved first and last residue. The order of the fields is J gene, V gene, D gene, clone size, CDR3 DNA, CDR3 protein. The D gene is left open where the match is weak. Rows give clone size only sometimes, using once, few, many, or a class for an expanded clone.

j_call: TRBJ1-1; v_call: TRBV19; d_call: NA; clone_size: few; cdr3_nt: TGTGCCAGTGAGGACCTGGGGCGTATGAACACTGAAGCTTTCTTT; cdr3_aa: CASEDLGRMNTEAFF
j_call: TRBJ1-1; v_call: TRBV19; d_call: NA; clone_size: NA; cdr3_nt: TGTGCCAGTAGTATCCTCGGGGTCGGGGGACAGAACACTGAAGCTTTCTTT; cdr3_aa: CASSILGVGGQNTEAFF
j_call: TRBJ1-1; v_call: TRBV28; d_call: NA; clone_size: few; cdr3_nt: TGTGCCAGCAGTTCTCCAGGGAGGAGGGTGAGGACTGAAGCTTTCTTT; cdr3_aa: CASSSPGRRVRTEAFF
j_call: TRBJ1-1; v_call: TRBV11-2; d_call: NA; clone_size: NA; cdr3_nt: TGTGCCAGCAGCTTAGATCCGACAGGCTGGTCAGGCACTGAAGCTTTCTTT; cdr3_aa: CASSLDPTGWSGTEAFF
j_call: TRBJ2-7; v_call: TRBV10-3; d_call: NA; clone_size: few; cdr3_nt: TGTGCCATCAGTGAGTGGGACGGTACCTACGAGCAGTACTTC; cdr3_aa: CAISEWDGTYEQYF
j_call: TRBJ2-3; v_call: TRBV11-2; d_call: NA; clone_size: NA; cdr3_nt: TGTGCCAGCAGCAAGGCGGTAGATACGCAGTATTTT; cdr3_aa: CASSKAVDTQYF
j_call: TRBJ1-5; v_call: TRBV28; d_call: TRBD1; clone_size: NA; cdr3_nt: TGTGCCAGCAGCTCAATAGGACAGGTTGCGAATCAGCCCCAGCATTTT; cdr3_aa: CASSSIGQVANQPQHF
j_call: TRBJ2-7; v_call: TRBV20-1; d_call: NA; clone_size: NA; cdr3_nt: TGCAGTGCTATCCTGGACGTGCCAACAACTTCCTACGAGCAGTACTTC; cdr3_aa: CSAILDVPTTSYEQYF
j_call: TRBJ2-4; v_call: TRBV28; d_call: NA; clone_size: NA; cdr3_nt: TGTGCCAGCAGTCTCGACAGGATAGCCAAAAACATTCAGTACTTC; cdr3_aa: CASSLDRIAKNIQYF
j_call: TRBJ1-2; v_call: TRBV3-1; d_call: NA; clone_size: NA; cdr3_nt: TGTGCCAGCAGCCAAGACTTGGGGGGCCTCTATGGCTACACCTTC; cdr3_aa: CASSQDLGGLYGYTF
j_call: TRBJ1-2; v_call: TRBV11-2; d_call: NA; clone_size: few; cdr3_nt: TGTGCCAGCAGCTCCTTAAGCCCTACAGGATCTAACTATGGCTACACCTTC; cdr3_aa: CASSSLSPTGSNYGYTF
j_call: TRBJ2-3; v_call: TRBV3-1; d_call: NA; clone_size: once; cdr3_nt: TGTGCCAGCAGCCAAGATAGTCGGGTAGGGTTATCGGATACGCAGTATTTT; cdr3_aa: CASSQDSRVGLSDTQYF
j_call: TRBJ2-1; v_call: TRBV14; d_call: NA; clone_size: few; cdr3_nt: TGTGCCAGCAGTCTACATGTGGACGGGGCCGAGCAGTTCTTC; cdr3_aa: CASSLHVDGAEQFF
j_call: TRBJ2-1; v_call: TRBV5-6; d_call: NA; clone_size: few; cdr3_nt: TGTGCCAGCACCCTAGCCTTGAGTGAGCAGTTCTTC; cdr3_aa: CASTLALSEQFF
j_call: TRBJ2-1; v_call: TRBV7-9; d_call: TRBD2; clone_size: few; cdr3_nt: TGTGCCAGCAGCCCCCCCGGTTCCGGCGGGAGGTCGTACAATGAGCAGTTCTTC; cdr3_aa: CASSPPGSGGRSYNEQFF
j_call: TRBJ2-1; v_call: TRBV6-4; d_call: TRBD2; clone_size: NA; cdr3_nt: TGTGCCAGCAGTGACTCTCGGCGGGAGTACAATGAGCAGTTCTTC; cdr3_aa: CASSDSRREYNEQFF
j_call: TRBJ2-2; v_call: TRBV6-1; d_call: TRBD2; clone_size: NA; cdr3_nt: TGTGCCAGCAGTGTGCCCGGGGGGACCGGGGAGCTGTTTTTT; cdr3_aa: CASSVPGGTGELFF
j_call: TRBJ1-4; v_call: TRBV18; d_call: TRBD1; clone_size: few; cdr3_nt: TGTGCCAGCTCACCGCAGGGGGCCCGGGAAGAAAAACTGTTTTTT; cdr3_aa: CASSPQGAREEKLFF
j_call: TRBJ2-5; v_call: TRBV10-3; d_call: NA; clone_size: few; cdr3_nt: TGTGCCATCAGTGAGAGTTGGTCCGTTTTCATGGAGACCCAGTACTTC; cdr3_aa: CAISESWSVFMETQYF
j_call: TRBJ2-3; v_call: TRBV6-5; d_call: NA; clone_size: many; cdr3_nt: TGTGCCAGCAGTTACTCGAGGGGCCCCACAGATACGCAGTATTTT; cdr3_aa: CASSYSRGPTDTQYF
j_call: TRBJ2-1; v_call: TRBV6-6; d_call: NA; clone_size: NA; cdr3_nt: TGTGCCAGCAGTCAGACTCAAGGGACCACCTACAATGAGCAGTTCTTC; cdr3_aa: CASSQTQGTTYNEQFF
j_call: TRBJ2-7; v_call: TRBV29-1; d_call: NA; clone_size: NA; cdr3_nt: TGCAGCGTTCCCTTACAGGGCCCTGACTCCTACGAGCAGTACTTC; cdr3_aa: CSVPLQGPDSYEQYF
j_call: TRBJ2-5; v_call: TRBV12-3/TRBV12-4; d_call: TRBD2; clone_size: few; cdr3_nt: TGTGCCAGCAGTCACCCGGGACTAGCGGGAGGAAAGTACCAAGAGACCCAGTACTTC; cdr3_aa: CASSHPGLAGGKYQETQYF
j_call: TRBJ2-3; v_call: TRBV2; d_call: TRBD2; clone_size: NA; cdr3_nt: TGTGCCAGCAGTGAAGGCGGGGGAAGCACAGATACGCAGTATTTT; cdr3_aa: CASSEGGGSTDTQYF
j_call: TRBJ2-3; v_call: TRBV10-3; d_call: NA; clone_size: NA; cdr3_nt: TGTGCCATCCGGGACATCACAGATACGCAGTATTTT; cdr3_aa: CAIRDITDTQYF
j_call: TRBJ2-5; v_call: TRBV7-9; d_call: NA; clone_size: NA; cdr3_nt: TGTGCCAGCAACCGTCTAGCGCTAGAGACCCAGTACTTC; cdr3_aa: CASNRLALETQYF
j_call: TRBJ2-1; v_call: TRBV5-4; d_call: NA; clone_size: once; cdr3_nt: TGTGCCAGCACCAATTACAATGAGCAGTTCTTC; cdr3_aa: CASTNYNEQFF
j_call: TRBJ2-7; v_call: TRBV15; d_call: TRBD1; clone_size: few; cdr3_nt: TGTGCCACCAGCACCTTCCGGGACAGGGCGTACGAGCAGTACTTC; cdr3_aa: CATSTFRDRAYEQYF
j_call: TRBJ1-1; v_call: TRBV6-1; d_call: NA; clone_size: NA; cdr3_nt: TGTGCCAGCAGCATGCCATCGGGGGGGAACACTGAAGCTTTCTTT; cdr3_aa: CASSMPSGGNTEAFF
j_call: TRBJ1-1; v_call: TRBV12-3/TRBV12-4; d_call: TRBD1; clone_size: NA; cdr3_nt: TGTGCCAGCAGTTTAGTGCTCGGGACAGGGGATACTGAAGCTTTCTTT; cdr3_aa: CASSLVLGTGDTEAFF
j_call: TRBJ2-7; v_call: TRBV10-3; d_call: NA; clone_size: few; cdr3_nt: TGTGCCATCAGTGAGAGGAGGGGGGGACGGGGATCCTACGAGCAGTACTTC; cdr3_aa: CAISERRGGRGSYEQYF
j_call: TRBJ2-1; v_call: TRBV7-6; d_call: TRBD2; clone_size: few; cdr3_nt: TGTGCCAGCAGCCCCGAAGCGGGAATCCCCTGGGGTGAGCAGTTCTTC; cdr3_aa: CASSPEAGIPWGEQFF
j_call: TRBJ1-1; v_call: TRBV5-4; d_call: NA; clone_size: NA; cdr3_nt: TGTGCCAGCAGCTCCCCCCACATACCCACTGAAGCTTTCTTT; cdr3_aa: CASSSPHIPTEAFF
j_call: TRBJ2-1; v_call: TRBV7-6; d_call: NA; clone_size: NA; cdr3_nt: TGTGCCAGCAGTTCTCTAACACAGGGAATATTAGGCAATGAGCAGTTCTTC; cdr3_aa: CASSSLTQGILGNEQFF
j_call: TRBJ2-6; v_call: TRBV7-9; d_call: NA; clone_size: few; cdr3_nt: TGTGCCAGCAGCTTAGACGGACTGTTCTCTGGGGCCAACGTCCTGACTTTC; cdr3_aa: CASSLDGLFSGANVLTF
j_call: TRBJ1-5; v_call: TRBV7-2; d_call: NA; clone_size: many; cdr3_nt: TGTGCCAGCAGCTTTCGACAGGACCTCTATCAGCCCCAGCATTTT; cdr3_aa: CASSFRQDLYQPQHF
j_call: TRBJ2-2; v_call: TRBV7-9; d_call: TRBD1; clone_size: NA; cdr3_nt: TGTGCCAGCTTTCTGACAGGGGGCGCGAACACCGGGGAGCTGTTTTTT; cdr3_aa: CASFLTGGANTGELFF
j_call: TRBJ1-2; v_call: TRBV10-3; d_call: TRBD1; clone_size: NA; cdr3_nt: TGTGCCATCAGTGAGAACAGACAGGGCGAAGTTTCTAGTGGCTACACCTTC; cdr3_aa: CAISENRQGEVSSGYTF
j_call: TRBJ1-5; v_call: TRBV29-1; d_call: NA; clone_size: few; cdr3_nt: TGCAGCGTTGAATCTGGGGGGCAGCCCCAGCATTTT; cdr3_aa: CSVESGGQPQHF
j_call: TRBJ2-5; v_call: TRBV5-6; d_call: NA; clone_size: NA; cdr3_nt: TGTGCCAGCAGCTTGGTGGGACGTATACAAGAGACCCAGTACTTC; cdr3_aa: CASSLVGRIQETQYF
j_call: TRBJ2-5; v_call: TRBV7-6; d_call: NA; clone_size: once; cdr3_nt: TGTTCCATCATCCGACAAACTATCGGAACTGGGGGAGAGACCCAGTACTTC; cdr3_aa: CSIIRQTIGTGGETQYF
j_call: TRBJ2-5; v_call: TRBV7-2; d_call: TRBD2; clone_size: many; cdr3_nt: TGTGCCAGCAGCTTACGCACTAGCGGGGCACCGAGGAAGGAGACCCAGTACTTC; cdr3_aa: CASSLRTSGAPRKETQYF
j_call: TRBJ1-2; v_call: TRBV6-1; d_call: NA; clone_size: few; cdr3_nt: TGTGCCAGCAGGGCAGGGGAGTTGTTTGGCTATGGCTACACCTTC; cdr3_aa: CASRAGELFGYGYTF
j_call: TRBJ2-1; v_call: TRBV20-1; d_call: TRBD2; clone_size: NA; cdr3_nt: TGCAGTGCTAGAGAGAGCGGGAGAACCAATGAGCAGTTCTTC; cdr3_aa: CSARESGRTNEQFF
j_call: TRBJ1-6; v_call: TRBV7-8; d_call: TRBD1; clone_size: many; cdr3_nt: TGTGCCAGCAGCTTTCGGGACAGGGTATTCTCCTATAATTCACCCCTCCACTTT; cdr3_aa: CASSFRDRVFSYNSPLHF
j_call: TRBJ1-3; v_call: TRBV20-1; d_call: NA; clone_size: NA; cdr3_nt: TGCAGTGCTAGAGCTTCTGACGGCTCTGGAAACACCATATATTTT; cdr3_aa: CSARASDGSGNTIYF
j_call: TRBJ1-3; v_call: TRBV19; d_call: NA; clone_size: few; cdr3_nt: TGTGCCAGTAGTAGGGACGCCGTGGCTGGAAACACCATATATTTT; cdr3_aa: CASSRDAVAGNTIYF
j_call: TRBJ2-1; v_call: TRBV19; d_call: TRBD2; clone_size: few; cdr3_nt: TGTGCCAGTAGTATAGCGCTAGCGGGAGGGCCTGTGTTGAATGAGCAGTTCTTC; cdr3_aa: CASSIALAGGPVLNEQFF
j_call: TRBJ2-1; v_call: TRBV7-8; d_call: TRBD2; clone_size: few; cdr3_nt: TGTGCCAGCAGCTTGACTAGCGGGGAGAATGAGCAGTTCTTC; cdr3_aa: CASSLTSGENEQFF
j_call: TRBJ1-1; v_call: TRBV29-1; d_call: TRBD1; clone_size: NA; cdr3_nt: TGCAGCCCTAAGGGACAGGGAGCATTTGAAGCTTTCTTT; cdr3_aa: CSPKGQGAFEAFF
j_call: TRBJ2-7; v_call: TRBV11-2; d_call: NA; clone_size: NA; cdr3_nt: TGTGCCAGCAGCGTCCGGGACATAAACTACGAGCAGTACTTC; cdr3_aa: CASSVRDINYEQYF
j_call: TRBJ2-1; v_call: TRBV12-3/TRBV12-4; d_call: NA; clone_size: NA; cdr3_nt: TGTGCCAGCAGTTTATTTAGTCGCGGCAATGAGCAGTTCTTC; cdr3_aa: CASSLFSRGNEQFF
j_call: TRBJ2-7; v_call: TRBV10-3; d_call: TRBD1; clone_size: many; cdr3_nt: TGTGCCATCAGTGACGGGACAGCATACTACGAGCAGTACTTC; cdr3_aa: CAISDGTAYYEQYF